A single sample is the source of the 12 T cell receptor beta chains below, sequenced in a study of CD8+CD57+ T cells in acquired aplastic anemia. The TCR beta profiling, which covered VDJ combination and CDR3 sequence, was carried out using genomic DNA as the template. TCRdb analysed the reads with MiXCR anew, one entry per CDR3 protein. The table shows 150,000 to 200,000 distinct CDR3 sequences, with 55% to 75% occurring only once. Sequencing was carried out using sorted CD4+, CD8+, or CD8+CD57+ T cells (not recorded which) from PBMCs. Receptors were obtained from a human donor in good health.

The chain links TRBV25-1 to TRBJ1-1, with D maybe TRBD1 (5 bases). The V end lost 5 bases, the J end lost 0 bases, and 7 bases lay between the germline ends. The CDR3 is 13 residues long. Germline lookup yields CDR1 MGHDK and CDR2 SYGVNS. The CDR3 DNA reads TGTGCCAGCAGTTCAGGGTTGAACACTGAAGCTTTCTTT. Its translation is CASSSGLNTEAFF.

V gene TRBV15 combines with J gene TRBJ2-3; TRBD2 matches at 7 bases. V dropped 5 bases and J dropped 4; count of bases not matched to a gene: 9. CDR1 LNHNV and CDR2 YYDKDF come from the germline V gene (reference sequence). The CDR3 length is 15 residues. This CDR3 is CATSGLAGEADTQYF. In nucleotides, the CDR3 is TGTGCCACCAGCGGCCTGGCGGGAGAAGCAGATACGCAGTATTTT.

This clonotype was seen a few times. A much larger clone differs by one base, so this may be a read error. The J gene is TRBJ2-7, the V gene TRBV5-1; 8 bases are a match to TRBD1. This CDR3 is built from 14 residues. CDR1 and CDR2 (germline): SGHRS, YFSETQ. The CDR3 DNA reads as TGCGCCGGCAGCTTCACAGGGGGCTCCTACGAGCAGTACTTC. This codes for CAGSFTGGSYEQYF. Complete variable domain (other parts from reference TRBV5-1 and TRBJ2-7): KAGVTQTPRYLIKTRGQQVTLSCSPISGHRSVSWYQQTPGQGLQFLFEYFSETQRNKGNFPGRFSGRQFSNSRSEMNVSTLELGDSALYLCAGSFTGGSYEQYFGPGTRLTVT.

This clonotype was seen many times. Here the CDR3 DNA reads TGCGCCAGCAGCCAAGATGAAACTAGCGGGAACTACAATGAGCAGTTCTTC. Its protein is CASSQDETSGNYNEQFF. V is TRBV4-1 and J is TRBJ2-1, with 10 bases aligning to TRBD2. This CDR3 region has 17 residues. V shed 0 bases and J 3 bases; nucleotides not matched to a gene: 5. Germline V gene lookup returns CDR1 MGHRA and CDR2 YSYEKL.

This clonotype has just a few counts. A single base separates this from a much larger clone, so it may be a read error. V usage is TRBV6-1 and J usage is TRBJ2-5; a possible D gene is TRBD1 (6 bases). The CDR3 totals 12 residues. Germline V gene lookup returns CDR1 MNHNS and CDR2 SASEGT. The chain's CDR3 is CSTLDRQEIQYF. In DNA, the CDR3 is TGTTCCACTCTGGACAGACAAGAGATCCAGTACTTC.

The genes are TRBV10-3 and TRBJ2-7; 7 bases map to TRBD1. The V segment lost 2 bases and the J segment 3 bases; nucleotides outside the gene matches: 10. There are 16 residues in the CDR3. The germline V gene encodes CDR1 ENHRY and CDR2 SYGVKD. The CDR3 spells CAISEVKGGEIYEQYF. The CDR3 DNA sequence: TGTGCCATCAGTGAGGTTAAAGGGGGCGAAATCTACGAGCAGTACTTC.

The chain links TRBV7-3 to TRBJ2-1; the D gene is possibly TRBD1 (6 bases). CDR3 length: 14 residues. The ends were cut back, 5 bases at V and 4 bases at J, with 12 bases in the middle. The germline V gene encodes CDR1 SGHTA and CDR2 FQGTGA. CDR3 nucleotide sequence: TGTGCCAGCAGCCCACAGGACAGTTACAATGAGCAGTTCTTC. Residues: CASSPQDSYNEQFF.

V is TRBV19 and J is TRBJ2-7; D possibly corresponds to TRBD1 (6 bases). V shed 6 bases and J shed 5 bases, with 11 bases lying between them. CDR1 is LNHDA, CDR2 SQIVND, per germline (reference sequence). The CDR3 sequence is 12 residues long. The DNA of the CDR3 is TGTGCCAGTAGCCGACAGGTCAACGAGCAGTACTTC. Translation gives CASSRQVNEQYF.

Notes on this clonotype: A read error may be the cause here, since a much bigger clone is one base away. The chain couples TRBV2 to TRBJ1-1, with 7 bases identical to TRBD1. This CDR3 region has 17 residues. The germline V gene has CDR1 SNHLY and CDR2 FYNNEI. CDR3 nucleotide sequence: TGTGCCAGCAGTTACTCTGTTGACAGGGAGATGGGCACTGAAGCTTCCTTT. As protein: CASSYSVDREMGTEASF.

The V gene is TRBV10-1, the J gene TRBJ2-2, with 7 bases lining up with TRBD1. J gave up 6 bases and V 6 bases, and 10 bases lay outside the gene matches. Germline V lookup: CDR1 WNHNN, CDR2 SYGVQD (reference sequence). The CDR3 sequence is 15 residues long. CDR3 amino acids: CASSSQLTGAGELFF. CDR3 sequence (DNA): TGCGCCAGCAGCTCGCAGCTTACAGGGGCCGGGGAGCTGTTTTTT.

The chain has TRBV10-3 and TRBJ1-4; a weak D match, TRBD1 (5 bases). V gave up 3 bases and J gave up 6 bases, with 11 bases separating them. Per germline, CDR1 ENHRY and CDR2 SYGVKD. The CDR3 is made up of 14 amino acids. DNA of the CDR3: TGTGCCATCAGTGAAGAGGGACGCTATGAAAAACTGTTTTTT. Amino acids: CAISEEGRYEKLFF.

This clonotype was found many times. This CDR3 reads CASSDRTTLNEQFF. The DNA for the CDR3 is TGTGCCAGCAGTGACCGGACTACCCTCAATGAGCAGTTCTTC. This rearrangement joins TRBV2 to TRBJ2-1, with a possible D match to TRBD2 (6 bases). The CDR3 is 14 amino acids. The V end lost 3 bases, the J end lost 6 bases, and 12 bases lay between the germline ends. The germline V gene encodes CDR1 SNHLY and CDR2 FYNNEI.